This T cell receptor beta chain was identified in a study of cytomegalovirus exposure and HLA in healthy donors. This CDR3 is 15 amino acids long. Germline V gene data show CDR1 as MNHNS and CDR2 as SASEGT. Trimming cost V 5 bases and J 3 bases, with 14 bases left between them. This PCR relied on a set of 60 Vbeta primers and 13 Jbeta primers. Generated by immunoSEQ multiplex PCR, the TCRdb table keeps only in-frame clones and is missing some. The sample lists 90,000 to 95,000 clones; more than 70% were seen once. This clone occurred a few times. Its antigen is still unknown. Study conclusions and caveats: The authors judged a highly shared variant cluster likely a sequencing artifact.

Source material: PBMCs. This receptor was obtained from a male donor in good health and CMV-seropositive. The V gene is TRBV6-1, the J gene TRBJ1-5; a weak D match, TRBD1 (5 bases). CDR3 residues: CASSLNSGDNQPQHF. In nucleotides, the CDR3 is TGTGCCAGCAGTTTGAATTCGGGGGACAATCAGCCCCAGCATTTT.